In its sample, the clone carrying this TCR beta chain was seen once. This sample was included in a study of technical replicates of blood from a handful of donors. Trimming shortened V by 6 bases and J by 4 bases, and 25 bases separated the two germline ends. This CDR3 region has 18 residues. Per germline, CDR1 MDHEN and CDR2 SYDVKM. Generated by immunoSEQ multiplex PCR, the TCRdb table keeps only in-frame clones and is missing some. The sample shows over 60,000 clones, just over 90% of them seen only once. The gene calls are TRBV28 and TRBJ2-1; possible D gene TRBD2, 5 bases. Material for sequencing was T cells isolated from PBMCs. The TCR sequence derives from a human donor in good health. The CDR3 loop is CASSEIIGPSGFYNEQFF. The CDR3 DNA reads as TGTGCCAGCAGCGAAATAATCGGACCGTCGGGGTTTTACAATGAGCAGTTCTTC.